Listed here are 3 T cell receptor beta chains from one sample, sequenced in a study of T cell responses to AZD1222 COVID-19 vaccine. Libraries were prepared by immunoSEQ multiplex PCR; TCRdb keeps only in-frame clonotypes and omits some of them. The sample includes 150,000 to 200,000 clones, approximately 90% of them seen just once. Sequencing was performed on peripheral blood, taken on day 0 of AZD1222 vaccination. The origin of the receptors is an adult in good health.

The rearrangement links TRBV11-3 to TRBJ2-7; D unclear. Deletions cut 0 bases from V and 4 bases from J, with 10 bases between. CDR3 length: 14 amino acids. Per germline, CDR1 SGHNT and CDR2 YENEEA. This chain's CDR3 is CASSLESLGYEQYF. The CDR3 DNA reads as TGTGCCAGCAGCTTAGAATCATTAGGGTACGAGCAGTACTTC.

The chain has TRBV28 and TRBJ2-7; a possible D gene is TRBD2 (7 bases). V lost 5 bases and J lost 0, with 14 bases in between. The CDR3 is made up of 15 amino acids. Germline lookup yields CDR1 MDHEN and CDR2 SYDVKM. The chain's CDR3 is CASSGGGFLSYEQYF. In DNA form, the CDR3 reads TGTGCCAGCAGTGGGGGGGGCTTCCTCTCCTACGAGCAGTACTTC. The full variable domain, its missing parts supplied by reference TRBV28 and TRBJ2-7, is DVKVTQSSRYLVKRTGEKVFLECVQDMDHENMFWYRQDPGLGLRLIYFSYDVKMKEKGDIPEGYSVSREKKERFSLILESASTNQTSMYLCASSGGGFLSYEQYFGPGTRLTVT.

The rearrangement uses TRBV11-3 and TRBJ2-1, with a weak D call TRBD1 (6 bases). The germline V gene has CDR1 SGHNT and CDR2 YENEEA. V shed 5 bases and J shed 6 bases, with 14 bases lying between them. This CDR3 is built from 14 residues. The CDR3 DNA reads TGTGCCAGCAGCCGAGGAAAAGGGGGCAATGAGCAGTTCTTC. Its protein is CASSRGKGGNEQFF.